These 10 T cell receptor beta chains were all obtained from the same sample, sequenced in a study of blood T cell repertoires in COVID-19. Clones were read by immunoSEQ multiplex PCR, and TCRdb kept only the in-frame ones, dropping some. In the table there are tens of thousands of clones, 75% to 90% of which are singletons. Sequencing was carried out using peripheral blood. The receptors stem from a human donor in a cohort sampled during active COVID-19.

The CDR3 reads CAISESQGAKGKLFF. DNA of the CDR3: TGTGCCATCAGTGAGTCCCAGGGGGCGAAGGGGAAACTGTTTTTT. The chain carries TRBV10-3 and TRBJ1-4, with 8 bases identical to TRBD1. This CDR3 has 15 residues. After removal of 0 bases from V and 11 bases from J, the junction contained 8 bases not matched to a gene. From germline, CDR1 is ENHRY and CDR2 SYGVKD.

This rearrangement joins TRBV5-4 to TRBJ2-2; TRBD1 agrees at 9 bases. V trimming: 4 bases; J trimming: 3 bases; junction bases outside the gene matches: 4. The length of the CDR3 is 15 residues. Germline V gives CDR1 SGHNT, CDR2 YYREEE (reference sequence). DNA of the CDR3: TGTGCCAGCAGCCACAGGGGGCGCGACACCGGGGAGCTGTTTTTT. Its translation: CASSHRGRDTGELFF. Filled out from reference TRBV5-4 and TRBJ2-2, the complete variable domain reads ETGVTQSPTHLIKTRGQQVTLRCSSQSGHNTVSWYQQALGQGPQFIFQYYREEENGRGNFPPRFSGLQFPNYSSELNVNALELDDSALYLCASSHRGRDTGELFFGEGSRLTVL.

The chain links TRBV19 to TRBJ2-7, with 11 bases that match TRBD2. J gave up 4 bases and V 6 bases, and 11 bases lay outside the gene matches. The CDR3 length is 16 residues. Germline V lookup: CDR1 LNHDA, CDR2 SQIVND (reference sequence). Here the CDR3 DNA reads TGTGCCAGTAGCCTAGGAGGGCTAGCGGGAGGATACGAGCAGTACTTC. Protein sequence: CASSLGGLAGGYEQYF.

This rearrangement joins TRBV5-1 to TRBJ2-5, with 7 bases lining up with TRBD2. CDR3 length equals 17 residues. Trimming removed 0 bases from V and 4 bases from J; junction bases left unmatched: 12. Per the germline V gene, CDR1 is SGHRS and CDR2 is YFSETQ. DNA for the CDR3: TGCGCCAGCAGCTTGGCCTATGACGGGGGGACTATAGAGACCCAGTACTTC. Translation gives CASSLAYDGGTIETQYF.

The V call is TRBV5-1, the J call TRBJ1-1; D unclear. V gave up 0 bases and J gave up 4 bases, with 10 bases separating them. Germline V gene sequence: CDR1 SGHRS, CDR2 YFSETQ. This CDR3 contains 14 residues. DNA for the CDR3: TGCGCCAGCAGCTTGGAGGAGAGGAGCACTGAAGCTTTCTTT. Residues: CASSLEERSTEAFF.

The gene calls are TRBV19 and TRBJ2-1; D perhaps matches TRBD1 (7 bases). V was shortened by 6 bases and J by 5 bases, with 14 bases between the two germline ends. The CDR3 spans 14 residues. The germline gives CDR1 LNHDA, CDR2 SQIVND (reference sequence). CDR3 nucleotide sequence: TGTGCCAGTAGAGGGGGGACAGTTAACAATGAGCAGTTCTTC. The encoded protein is CASRGGTVNNEQFF.

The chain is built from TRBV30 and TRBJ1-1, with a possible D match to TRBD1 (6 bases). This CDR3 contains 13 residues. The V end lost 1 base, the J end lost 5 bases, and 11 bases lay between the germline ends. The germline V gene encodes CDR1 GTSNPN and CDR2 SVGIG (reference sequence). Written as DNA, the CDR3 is TGTGCCTGGAGTGGGAACAGGGATACTGAAGCTTTCTTT. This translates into CAWSGNRDTEAFF.

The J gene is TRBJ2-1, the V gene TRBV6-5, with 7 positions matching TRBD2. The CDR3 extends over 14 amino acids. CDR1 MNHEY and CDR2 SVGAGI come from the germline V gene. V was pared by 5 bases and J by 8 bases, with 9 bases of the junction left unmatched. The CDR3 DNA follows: TGTGCCAGCAGTAACCGCGGACGGGGGGATGAGCAGTTCTTC. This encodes CASSNRGRGDEQFF.

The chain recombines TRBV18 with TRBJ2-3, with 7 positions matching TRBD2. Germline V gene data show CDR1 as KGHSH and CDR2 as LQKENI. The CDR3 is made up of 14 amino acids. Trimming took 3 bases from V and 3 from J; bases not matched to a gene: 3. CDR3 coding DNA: TGTGCCAGCTCACCCACCGGGAGGACAGATACGCAGTATTTT. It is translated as CASSPTGRTDTQYF.

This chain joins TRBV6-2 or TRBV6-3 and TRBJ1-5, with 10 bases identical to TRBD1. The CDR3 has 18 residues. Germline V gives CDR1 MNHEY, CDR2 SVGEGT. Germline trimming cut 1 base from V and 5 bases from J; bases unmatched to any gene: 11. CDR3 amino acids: CASSYLRDRGRRDQPQHF. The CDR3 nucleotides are TGTGCCAGCAGTTACTTAAGAGACAGGGGGCGCCGGGATCAGCCCCAGCATTTT.